This TCR beta chain was retrieved from a study of preoperative IRX-2 immunotherapy in early breast cancer. For this clone: At one of its ends the junction is not consistent with the germline gene, which may arise from a read error.

Treatment denoted: preoperative locoregional IRX-2 cytokine immunotherapy. This phase Ib study tested locoregional IRX-2 cytokine immunotherapy given before surgery. Profiling relied on immunoSEQ multiplex PCR, and the TCRdb table lists in-frame clones only, not all of them. The sample has about 26,000 clones, around 87% seen once. This material was obtained from a patient treated with IRX-2 immunotherapy. The origin of this receptor is a human donor with breast cancer.

The CDR3 protein is CAWQQGNAGELFF. DNA of the CDR3: TGTGCCTGGCAACAGGGGAACGCCGGGGAGCTGTTTTTT. The chain carries TRBV30 and TRBJ2-2; 7 bases align to TRBD1. Germline-derived CDR1 and CDR2 are GTSNPN and SVGIG (reference sequence). This CDR3 comprises 13 residues.